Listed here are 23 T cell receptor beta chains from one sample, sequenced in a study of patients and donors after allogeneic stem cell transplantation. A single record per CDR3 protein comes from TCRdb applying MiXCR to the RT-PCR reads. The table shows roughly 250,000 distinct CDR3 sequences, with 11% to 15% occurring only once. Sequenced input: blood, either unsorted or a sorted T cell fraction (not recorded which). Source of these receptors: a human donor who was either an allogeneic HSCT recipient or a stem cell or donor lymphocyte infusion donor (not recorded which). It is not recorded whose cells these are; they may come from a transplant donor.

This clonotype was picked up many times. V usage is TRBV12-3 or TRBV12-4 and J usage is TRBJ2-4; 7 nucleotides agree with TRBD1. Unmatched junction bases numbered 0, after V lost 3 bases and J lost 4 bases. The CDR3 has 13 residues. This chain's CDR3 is CASSLGQKNIQYF. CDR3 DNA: TGTGCCAGCAGTTTGGGACAGAAAAACATTCAGTACTTC.

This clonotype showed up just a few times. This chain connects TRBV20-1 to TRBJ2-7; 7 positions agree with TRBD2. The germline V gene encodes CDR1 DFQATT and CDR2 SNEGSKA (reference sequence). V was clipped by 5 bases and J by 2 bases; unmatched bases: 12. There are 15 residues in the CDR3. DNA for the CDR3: TGCAGTGCTTCTCCTCCCGGGACTATCACCTACGAGCAGTACTTC. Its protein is CSASPPGTITYEQYF.

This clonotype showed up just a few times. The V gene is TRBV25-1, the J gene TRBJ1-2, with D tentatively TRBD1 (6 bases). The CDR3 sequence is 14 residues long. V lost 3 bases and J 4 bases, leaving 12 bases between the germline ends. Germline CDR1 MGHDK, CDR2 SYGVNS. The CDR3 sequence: CASSDPGEAYGYTF. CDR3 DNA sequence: TGTGCCAGCAGTGACCCAGGGGAAGCCTATGGCTACACCTTC.

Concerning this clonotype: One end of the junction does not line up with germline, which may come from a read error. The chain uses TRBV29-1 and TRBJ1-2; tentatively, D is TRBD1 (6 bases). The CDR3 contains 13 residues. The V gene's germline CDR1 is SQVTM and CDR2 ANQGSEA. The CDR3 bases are TGCAGCGTTGACGCGCAGGGGAAGGCTGGCTACTCCTTC. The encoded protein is CSVDAQGKAGYSF.

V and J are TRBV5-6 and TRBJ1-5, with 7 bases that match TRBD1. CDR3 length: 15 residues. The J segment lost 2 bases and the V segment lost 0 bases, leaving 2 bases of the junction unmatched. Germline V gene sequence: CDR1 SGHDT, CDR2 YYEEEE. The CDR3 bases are TGTGCCAGCAGCTTGGAAGGGACAGGCAATCAGCCCCAGCATTTT. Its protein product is CASSLEGTGNQPQHF.

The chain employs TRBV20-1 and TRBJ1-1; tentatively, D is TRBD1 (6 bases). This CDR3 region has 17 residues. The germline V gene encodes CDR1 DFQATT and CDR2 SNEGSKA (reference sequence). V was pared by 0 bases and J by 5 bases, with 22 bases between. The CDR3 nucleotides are TGCAGTGCTAGAGATTTCGTGTTGGGGGGCGGAAGGACTGAAGCTTTCTTT. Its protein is CSARDFVLGGGRTEAFF.

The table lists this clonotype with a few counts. CDR3 DNA: TGCGCCAGCAGCCAAGGCAACCGGGACGACAATGAAAAACTGTTTTTT. This sequence encodes CASSQGNRDDNEKLFF. V usage is TRBV4-3 and J usage is TRBJ1-4; TRBD1 is a possible D gene (5 bases). Trimming removed 1 base from V and 5 bases from J, with 14 bases in between. This CDR3 contains 16 residues. The germline gives CDR1 LGHNA, CDR2 YSLEER.

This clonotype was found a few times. CDR3 loop: CSALLAGEQYF. In nucleotides, the CDR3 is TGCAGTGCTCTCCTAGCGGGGGAGCAGTACTTC. This sequence joins TRBV20-1 and TRBJ2-7, with TRBD2 matching 9 bases. This CDR3 has 11 amino acids. Germline V gene sequence: CDR1 DFQATT, CDR2 SNEGSKA (reference sequence). The junction had 3 bases not matched to a gene; V was cut back by 5 bases and J by 7 bases.

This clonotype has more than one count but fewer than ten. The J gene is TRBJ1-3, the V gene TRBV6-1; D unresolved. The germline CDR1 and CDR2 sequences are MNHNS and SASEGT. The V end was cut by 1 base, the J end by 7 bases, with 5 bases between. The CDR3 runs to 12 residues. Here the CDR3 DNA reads TGTGCCAGCAGTGAAGGGTTGAACACCATATATTTT. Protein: CASSEGLNTIYF.

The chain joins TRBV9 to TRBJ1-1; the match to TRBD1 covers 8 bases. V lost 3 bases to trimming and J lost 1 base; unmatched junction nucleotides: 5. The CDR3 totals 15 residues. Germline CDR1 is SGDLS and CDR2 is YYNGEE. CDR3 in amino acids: CASSGQGWENTEAFF. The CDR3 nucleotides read TGTGCCAGCAGCGGACAGGGGTGGGAGAACACTGAAGCTTTCTTT.

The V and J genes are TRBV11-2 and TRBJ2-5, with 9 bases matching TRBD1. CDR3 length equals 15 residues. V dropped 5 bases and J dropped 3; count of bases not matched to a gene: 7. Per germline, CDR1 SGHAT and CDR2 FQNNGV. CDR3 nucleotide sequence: TGTGCCAGCAGCCGGACAGGGGATGTGGAAGAGACCCAGTACTTC. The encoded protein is CASSRTGDVEETQYF.

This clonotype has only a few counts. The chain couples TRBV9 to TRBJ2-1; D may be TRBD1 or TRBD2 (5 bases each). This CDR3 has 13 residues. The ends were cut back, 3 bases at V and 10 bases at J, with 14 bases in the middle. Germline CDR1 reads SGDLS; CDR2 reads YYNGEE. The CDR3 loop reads CASSERGEGEQFF. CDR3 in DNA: TGTGCCAGCAGCGAGAGGGGTGAGGGGGAGCAGTTCTTC.

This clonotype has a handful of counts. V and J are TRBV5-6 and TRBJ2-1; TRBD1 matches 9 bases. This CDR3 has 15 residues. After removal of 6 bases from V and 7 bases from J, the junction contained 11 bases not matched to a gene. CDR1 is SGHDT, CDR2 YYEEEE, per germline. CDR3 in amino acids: CASTMWDRVSNEQFF. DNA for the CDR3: TGTGCCAGCACCATGTGGGACAGGGTTAGTAATGAGCAGTTCTTC. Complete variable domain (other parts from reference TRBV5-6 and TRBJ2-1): DAGVTQSPTHLIKTRGQQVTLRCSPKSGHDTVSWYQQALGQGPQFIFQYYEEEERQRGNFPDRFSGHQFPNYSSELNVNALLLGDSALYLCASTMWDRVSNEQFFGPGTRLTVL.

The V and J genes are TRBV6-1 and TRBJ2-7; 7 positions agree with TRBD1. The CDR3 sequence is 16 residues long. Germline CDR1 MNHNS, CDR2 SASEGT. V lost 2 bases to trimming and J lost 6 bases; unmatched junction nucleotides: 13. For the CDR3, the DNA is TGTGCCAGCAGTGAAAGCAGACAGGGTGTGTTAGGCGAGCAGTACTTC. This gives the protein CASSESRQGVLGEQYF.

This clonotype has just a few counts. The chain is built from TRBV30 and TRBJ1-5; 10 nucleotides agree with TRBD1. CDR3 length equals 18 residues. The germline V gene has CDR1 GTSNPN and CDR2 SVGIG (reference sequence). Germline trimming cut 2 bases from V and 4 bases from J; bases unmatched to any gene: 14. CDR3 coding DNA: TGTGCCTGGAGTCTCCGGACAGGGGGACCCCCCGCTAATCAGCCCCAGCATTTT. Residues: CAWSLRTGGPPANQPQHF.

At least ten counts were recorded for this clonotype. In nucleotides, the CDR3 is TGTGCCAGCAGCTTGCCGGGACCCTCCTACGAGCAGTACTTC. It encodes CASSLPGPSYEQYF. The chain employs TRBV5-4 and TRBJ2-7, with D perhaps matching TRBD1 or TRBD2 (5 bases each). Germline CDR1 and CDR2: SGHNT and YYREEE (reference sequence). The CDR3 length is 14 residues. The V gene lost 1 base and the J gene lost 0 bases, with 8 bases spanning the gap.

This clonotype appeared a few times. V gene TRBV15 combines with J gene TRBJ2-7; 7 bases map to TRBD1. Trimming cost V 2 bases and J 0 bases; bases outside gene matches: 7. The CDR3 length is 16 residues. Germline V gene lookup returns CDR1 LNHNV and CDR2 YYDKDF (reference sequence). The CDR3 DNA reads TGTGCCACCAGCAGACCAGGGACAGCTAGCTCCTACGAGCAGTACTTC. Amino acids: CATSRPGTASSYEQYF.

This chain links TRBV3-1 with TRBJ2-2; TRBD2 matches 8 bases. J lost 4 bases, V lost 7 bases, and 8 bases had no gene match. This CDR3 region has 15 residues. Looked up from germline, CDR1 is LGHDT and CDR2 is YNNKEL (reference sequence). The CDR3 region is CASTLGGGPTGELFF. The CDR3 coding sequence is TGTGCCAGCACCCTAGGCGGGGGGCCCACCGGGGAGCTGTTTTTT. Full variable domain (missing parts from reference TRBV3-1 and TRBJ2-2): DTAVSQTPKYLVTQMGNDKSIKCEQNLGHDTMYWYKQDSKKFLKIMFSYNNKELIINETVPNRFSPKSPDKAHLNLHINSLELGDSAVYFCASTLGGGPTGELFFGEGSRLTVL.

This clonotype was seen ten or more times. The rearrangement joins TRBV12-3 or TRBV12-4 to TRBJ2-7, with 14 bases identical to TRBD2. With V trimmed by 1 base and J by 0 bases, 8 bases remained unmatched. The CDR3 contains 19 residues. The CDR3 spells CASSLVARGLAGDSYEQYF. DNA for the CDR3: TGTGCCAGCAGTTTAGTAGCTAGGGGACTAGCGGGGGACTCCTACGAGCAGTACTTC.

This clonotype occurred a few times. CDR3 protein: CSAKVLDRDTEAFF. Here the CDR3 DNA reads TGCAGTGCTAAGGTATTGGACCGGGACACTGAAGCTTTCTTT. V is TRBV20-1 and J is TRBJ1-1; D gene ambiguous. V lost 4 bases, J lost 3 bases, and 15 bases lay in between. Germline assignment: CDR1 DFQATT and CDR2 SNEGSKA (reference sequence). This CDR3 is built from 14 residues.

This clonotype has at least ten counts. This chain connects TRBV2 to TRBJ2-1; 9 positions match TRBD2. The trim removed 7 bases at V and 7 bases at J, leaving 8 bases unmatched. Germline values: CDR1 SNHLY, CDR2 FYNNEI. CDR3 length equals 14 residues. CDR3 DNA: TGTGCCAGCACCCAAGGGGGACTAGCTAATGAGCAGTTCTTC. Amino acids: CASTQGGLANEQFF.

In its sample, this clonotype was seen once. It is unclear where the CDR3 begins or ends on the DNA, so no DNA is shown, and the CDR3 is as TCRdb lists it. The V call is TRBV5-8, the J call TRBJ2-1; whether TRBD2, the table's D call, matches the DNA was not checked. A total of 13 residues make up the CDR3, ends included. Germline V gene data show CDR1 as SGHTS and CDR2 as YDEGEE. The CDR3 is CASSLVAGGSRFF.

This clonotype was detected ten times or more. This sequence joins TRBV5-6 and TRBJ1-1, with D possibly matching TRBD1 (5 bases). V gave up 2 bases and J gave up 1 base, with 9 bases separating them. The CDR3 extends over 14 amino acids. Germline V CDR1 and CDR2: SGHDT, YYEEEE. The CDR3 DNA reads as TGTGCCAGCAGCTTTCCCCAGGGGAACACTGAAGCTTTCTTT. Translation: CASSFPQGNTEAFF.